The TCR beta chain under discussion was sequenced for a study of T cells in tuberculosis. Study-wide background: CD1B tetramers identified T cells specific for mycobacterial lipid GMM.

With 0 bases removed from V and 11 bases from J, the gap between germline ends came to 8 bases. The CDR3 is 12 amino acids. CDR1 is SGHTS and CDR2 is YDEGEE in the germline V gene. This table comes from immunoSEQ multiplex PCR, and its TCRdb copy is limited to in-frame clones, with some not included. Found here are over 30,000 clones, about nine tenths of them singletons; the top ten hold roughly 7.7%. This rearrangement joins TRBV5-8 to TRBJ1-4; D is unclear. This TCR derives from a donor between 10 and 35 years old with latent tuberculosis or without tuberculosis infection. Some clones in this sample may be carry-over from other donors' samples. The sample was PBMCs. The CDR3 is CASSLAIEKLFF. The CDR3 bases are TGTGCCAGCAGCTTGGCGATAGAGAAACTGTTTTTT.